These T cell receptor beta chains were read from a single sample in a study of OX40 agonist ivuxolimab in advanced cancers. Using immunoSEQ multiplex PCR, the repertoire was profiled, and TCRdb retains in-frame clones only, with some absent. The sample has roughly 80,000 clones, over 75% seen once. Sequences were derived from CD4+ or CD8+ T cells sorted from blood, sampled in a trial of the OX40 agonist ivuxolimab. All receptors derive from an adult with an advanced solid tumor such as melanoma, head and neck, liver or kidney cancer. Each CDR3 is given with its conserved first and last residue. D genes are given only for firm matches. Expanded clones are given a class, and other clones once, few, many or no size at all.

J,size,V,D,CDR3,DNA
TRBJ1-5,NA,TRBV5-5,NA,CASSLEGGYQPQHF,TGTGCCAGCAGCTTGGAAGGCGGGTATCAGCCCCAGCATTTT
TRBJ2-5,NA,TRBV7-3,TRBD1,CASSLGVGQGQETQYF,TGTGCCAGCAGCTTAGGCGTAGGACAGGGACAAGAGACCCAGTACTTC
TRBJ1-5,NA,TRBV28,TRBD1,CASRRDRGLNQPQHF,TGTGCCAGCAGAAGGGACAGGGGATTGAATCAGCCCCAGCATTTT
TRBJ2-2,once,TRBV5-1,TRBD1,CASSFTGQGIRELFF,TGCGCCAGCAGCTTTACTGGACAGGGGATCAGGGAGCTGTTTTTT
TRBJ1-1,few,TRBV18,NA,CASSRLGDLNTEAFF,TGTGCCAGCTCGCGGCTAGGAGATTTGAACACTGAAGCTTTCTTT
TRBJ1-2,NA,TRBV28,NA,CASSLGGHYGYTF,TGTGCCAGCAGTCTCGGGGGACACTATGGCTACACCTTC
TRBJ1-2,NA,TRBV19,NA,CASSIPTGAAGGYTF,TGTGCCAGTAGTATCCCTACCGGGGCGGCCGGAGGCTACACCTTC
TRBJ2-7,NA,TRBV6-1,NA,CASRNRAFVDEQYF,TGTGCCAGCAGAAACAGGGCTTTCGTCGACGAGCAGTACTTC
TRBJ1-4,NA,TRBV9,NA,CASSNPSFNEKLFF,TGTGCCAGCAGCAACCCCTCATTTAATGAAAAACTGTTTTTT
TRBJ2-1,NA,TRBV19,NA,CASTPGVKSGNEQFF,TGTGCCAGTACCCCGGGGGTGAAAAGCGGCAATGAGCAGTTCTTC
TRBJ1-2,once,TRBV29-1,NA,CSVPNGYTF,TGCAGCGTGCCGAATGGCTACACCTTC
TRBJ1-1,NA,TRBV28,TRBD1,CASRPRRGWNTEAFF,TGTGCCAGCAGGCCCCGCAGGGGGTGGAACACTGAAGCTTTCTTT
TRBJ2-7,NA,TRBV25-1,NA,CASSERGGNEQYF,TGTGCCAGCAGTGAAAGGGGGGGGAACGAGCAGTACTTC
TRBJ2-7,NA,TRBV28,TRBD1,CASSSWTGTYEQYF,TGTGCCAGCAGTAGCTGGACAGGGACCTACGAGCAGTACTTC
TRBJ1-1,once,TRBV14,NA,CASSQDRNRVTFF,TGTGCCAGCAGCCAAGATCGAAACAGGGTGACTTTCTTT
TRBJ1-1,few,TRBV6-4,TRBD1,CASRKEQGAIEAFF,TGTGCCAGCAGGAAAGAACAGGGGGCTATTGAGGCTTTCTTT
TRBJ1-4,NA,TRBV7-2,NA,CASSPERARSEKLFF,TGTGCCAGCAGCCCTGAACGGGCAAGGAGTGAAAAACTGTTTTTT
TRBJ2-5,NA,TRBV11-2,NA,CASSLDRGVRETQYF,TGTGCCAGCAGCTTAGACCGAGGGGTTAGGGAGACCCAGTACTTC
TRBJ1-3,NA,TRBV5-1,TRBD1,CASSLLTGRSGNTIYF,TGCGCCAGCAGCTTATTGACAGGGCGTTCGGGAAACACCATATATTTT
TRBJ1-5,NA,TRBV9,NA,CASSVDTAINQPQHF,TGTGCCAGCAGCGTAGATACAGCCATCAATCAGCCCCAGCATTTT
TRBJ1-1,NA,TRBV7-9,TRBD1,CASSSKPGQGNTEAFF,TGTGCCAGCAGCTCGAAGCCGGGACAGGGAAACACTGAAGCTTTCTTT
TRBJ2-7,NA,TRBV7-8,TRBD1,CASSLGQNYEQYF,TGTGCCAGCAGCCTGGGACAGAACTACGAGCAGTACTTC
TRBJ2-7,NA,TRBV28,NA,CASRMEGSLDF,TGTGCCAGCAGAATGGAAGGGTCCCTAGACTTC
TRBJ1-2,NA,TRBV18,NA,CASSPGTNANYGYTF,TGTGCCAGCTCACCAGGAACTAACGCTAACTATGGCTACACCTTC